This note documents a single T cell receptor beta chain sequence. Its antigen is still unknown. The junction differs from germline at one of its ends, possibly a read error. This sample stems from a study of blood T cells in healthy people across ages (dated by TCRdb to about 2015). Concerning the study at large: In model experiments, template switching captured about one uniquely barcoded TCR beta cDNA molecule for every two T cells. The study measured age-related changes in TCR beta repertoire diversity using deep sequencing normalized with unique cDNA molecular identifiers. The donors were split into four age groups: young (average 16 years), middle-aged (roughly 42), aged (approximately 60) and long-lived (roughly 80). To avoid experimental bias, donors of different ages were distributed randomly across sequencing lanes. Two additional independent replicas of 1 million unique cDNA reads from the same blood draw were analyzed for two donors (one aged 18 to 30 and one aged 80 or older). Study-level results and caveats: The percentage of naive T cells measured by flow cytometry correlated strongly with observed TCR beta diversity. Observed TCR beta diversity per million T cells fell roughly linearly with age, and a significant reduction was already apparent by age approximately 41. Compared with the aged group, more naive CD4+ T cells, fewer expanded clones and increased TCR diversity were shown by the long-lived group, suggesting age selection. Because donor CMV infection status was unknown, age-related changes in expanded clonotypes were potentially confounded. Estimates of total diversity based on one million sequenced T cells were regarded as lower bounds and as underestimates. Because profiling used bulk unsorted PBMCs, naive and antigen-experienced compartments could not be compared conclusively.

Donors were 30 to 45 systemically healthy Caucasian individuals from Russia aged roughly 6 to 90 years. Each donor gave roughly 9 milliliters of peripheral blood, drawn into EDTA-treated Vacutainer tubes. Ficoll-Paque density-gradient centrifugation was used to isolate PBMCs, with at least 7 million obtained per sample. Total RNA was extracted from PBMCs with Trizol reagent, with at least 6 micrograms obtained per sample. Naive CD45RAhigh/CD27high T cell percentages were measured by flow cytometry on a PBMC aliquot from every donor. The CDR3 goes from the cysteine to the phenylalanine over 15 residues. Here the CDR3 DNA is all that survives: 45 bases in frame from base 1. Via the germline V gene (reference sequence), CDR1 is LNHDA and CDR2 SQIVND. Libraries were constructed by 5' RACE. Instrument used: Illumina HiSeq 2500. A second PCR of roughly 7 to 11 cycles was performed with a sample-barcoded 5' primer and a J-beta primer mix. Each TCR beta cDNA molecule received a unique molecular identifier from a template-switch 5' adaptor carrying 12 random nucleotides. Each sample yielded at least 3 million CDR3-containing paired-end reads. The Mint cDNA synthesis kit, primed by a TRBC-specific oligonucleotide, was used to synthesize first-strand cDNA from all RNA. Following uracil-DNA glycosylase treatment, a first 18-cycle PCR with universal primers M1SS and BC2_uni_R was performed on all cDNA. Per the original workflow: Each sample was normalized by randomly selecting 1 million high-quality reads, each carrying a distinct molecular identifier. Reads with shared molecular identifiers were discarded instead of being binned into consensus sequences. MiTCR, run with a Q25 quality threshold and the strictest error-elimination algorithm, handled CDR3 identification, clonotype clustering and error correction. A nonparametric unseen species model with Euler transformation was used to estimate lower-bound total TCR beta diversity. The public reads were run again by TCRdb, first through fastp at Q25 and then through MiXCR, and only productive beta chains were kept. For every CDR3 protein sequence, its rows merge into one entry that carries the most common genes and DNA. The V and J calls and clone size are TCRdb's, not the authors'. The sample table contains 800,000 to 950,000 distinct CDR3 sequences; only one count was recorded for roughly 43% of them. The top ten clones comprise roughly 13% of the sample.

This clonotype was obtained from a man under 40 in good health. The rearranged segments are TRBV19 and TRBJ2-6, and 7 junction bases match TRBD1. Sequenced material: blood. The CDR3 protein: CASSTDRAGADVLTF. The nucleotides read TGTGCCAGTAGTACCGACAGGGCTGGGGCCGACGTCCTGACTTTC.